This TCR beta chain was retrieved from a study of shared clonotypes between healthy human individuals. Per the germline V gene, CDR1 is SGHTA and CDR2 is FQGNSA. V was pared by 1 base and J by 5 bases, with 11 bases between. The CDR3 sequence is 14 residues long. Every immunoSEQ plate was one replicate of a subset's evenly spread DNA. The table came from immunoSEQ multiplex PCR; TCRdb's copy has only in-frame clones and leaves some out. The table has 600,000 to 800,000 clones, 72% seen once. Study results and caveats: For naive CD4 cells, roughly 5.5% of clonotypes were shared across a few donors.

Division of CD4+ cells produced a CD45RA+ naive subset and a CD45RA-negative memory subset. As regards this clone: The antigen is undetermined.

This receptor was identified in a woman in her twenties or thirties in good health. The sequenced material came from memory CD4+ T cells sorted from blood. The sample's subset: CD45RA-negative fraction. This rearrangement joins TRBV7-2 to TRBJ2-5; D not resolved. CDR3 bases: TGTGCCAGCAGCTTAGGTTACAGTTGGGAGACCCAGTACTTC. Its protein product is CASSLGYSWETQYF.